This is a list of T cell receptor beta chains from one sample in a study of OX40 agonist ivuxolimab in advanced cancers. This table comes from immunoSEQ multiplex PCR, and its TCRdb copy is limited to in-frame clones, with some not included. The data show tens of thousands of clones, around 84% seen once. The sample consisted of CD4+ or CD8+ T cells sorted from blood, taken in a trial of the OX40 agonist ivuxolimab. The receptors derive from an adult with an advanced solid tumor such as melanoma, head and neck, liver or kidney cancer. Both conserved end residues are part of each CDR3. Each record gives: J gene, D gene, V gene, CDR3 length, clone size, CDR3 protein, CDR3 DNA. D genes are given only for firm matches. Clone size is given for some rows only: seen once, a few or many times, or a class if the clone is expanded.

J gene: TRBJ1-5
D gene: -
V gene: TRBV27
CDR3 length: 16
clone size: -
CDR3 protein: CASSSTSRGRDQPQHF
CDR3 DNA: TGTGCCAGCAGTTCCACCTCCCGGGGAAGGGATCAGCCCCAGCATTTT

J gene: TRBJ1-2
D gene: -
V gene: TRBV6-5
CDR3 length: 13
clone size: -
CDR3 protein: CASSPQAYYGYTF
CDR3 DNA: TGTGCCAGCTCCCCACAGGCGTACTATGGCTACACCTTC

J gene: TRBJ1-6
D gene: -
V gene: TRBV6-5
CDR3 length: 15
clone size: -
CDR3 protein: CASSTPLGAGSPLHF
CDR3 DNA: TGTGCCAGCAGTACGCCCCTCGGGGCAGGGTCACCCCTCCACTTT

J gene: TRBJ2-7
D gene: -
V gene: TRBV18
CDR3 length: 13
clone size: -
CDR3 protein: CASQEGPPYEQYF
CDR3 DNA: TGTGCCAGCCAGGAAGGACCTCCCTACGAGCAGTACTTC

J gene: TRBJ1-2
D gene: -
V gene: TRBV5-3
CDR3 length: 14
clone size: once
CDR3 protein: CASTLMGSRDGYTF
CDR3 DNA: TGTGCCAGCACCTTGATGGGGTCGCGCGATGGCTACACCTTC

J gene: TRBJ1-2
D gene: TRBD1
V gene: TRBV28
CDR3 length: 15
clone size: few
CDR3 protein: CASSLIGQGSYGYTF
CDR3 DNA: TGTGCCAGCAGTTTGATAGGACAGGGTAGTTACGGCTACACCTTC

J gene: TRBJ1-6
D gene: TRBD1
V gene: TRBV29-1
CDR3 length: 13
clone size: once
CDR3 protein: CSAQQGANSPLHF
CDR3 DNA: TGCAGCGCACAGCAGGGGGCTAATTCACCCCTCCACTTT

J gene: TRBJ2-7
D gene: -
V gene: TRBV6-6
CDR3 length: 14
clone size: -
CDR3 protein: CASSRRDTDYEQYF
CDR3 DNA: TGTGCCAGCAGCCGCCGGGACACCGACTACGAGCAGTACTTC

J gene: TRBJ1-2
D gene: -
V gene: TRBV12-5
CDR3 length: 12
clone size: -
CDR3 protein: CASGLGDYGYTF
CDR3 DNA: TGTGCTAGTGGCTTGGGGGACTATGGCTACACCTTC

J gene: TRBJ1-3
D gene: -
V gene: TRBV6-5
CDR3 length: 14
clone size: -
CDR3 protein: CASSYDRSRNTIYF
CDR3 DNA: TGTGCCAGCAGTTACGACAGGTCAAGGAACACCATATATTTT

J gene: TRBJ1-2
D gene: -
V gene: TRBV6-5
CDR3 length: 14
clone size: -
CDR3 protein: CASSPYLLNYGYTF
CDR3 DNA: TGTGCCAGCAGTCCCTACCTCCTTAACTATGGCTACACCTTC

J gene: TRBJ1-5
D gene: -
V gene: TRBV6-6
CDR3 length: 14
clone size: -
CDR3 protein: CASSYSGGNQPQHF
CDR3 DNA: TGTGCCAGCAGTTACTCCGGCGGCAATCAGCCCCAGCATTTT

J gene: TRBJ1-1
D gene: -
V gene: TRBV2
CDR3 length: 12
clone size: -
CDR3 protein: CASRWVGTEAFF
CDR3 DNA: TGTGCCAGCAGATGGGTCGGCACTGAAGCTTTCTTT

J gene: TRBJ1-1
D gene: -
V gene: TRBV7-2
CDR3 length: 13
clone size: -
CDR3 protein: CASTTGSHTEAFF
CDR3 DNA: TGTGCCAGCACTACAGGCTCGCACACTGAAGCTTTCTTT

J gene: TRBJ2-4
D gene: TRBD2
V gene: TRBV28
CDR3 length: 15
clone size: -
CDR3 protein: CASSPLSGTRPIQYF
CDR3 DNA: TGTGCCAGCAGCCCACTCTCCGGGACTAGACCCATTCAGTACTTC

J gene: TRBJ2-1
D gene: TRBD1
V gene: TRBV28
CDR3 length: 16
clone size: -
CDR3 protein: CASELMGTASYNEQFF
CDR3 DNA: TGTGCCAGCGAATTAATGGGGACAGCTTCCTACAATGAGCAGTTCTTC

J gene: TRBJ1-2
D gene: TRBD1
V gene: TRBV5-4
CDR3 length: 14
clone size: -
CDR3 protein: CASSLGGQNYGYTF
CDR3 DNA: TGTGCCAGCAGCTTGGGGGGACAGAACTATGGCTACACCTTC

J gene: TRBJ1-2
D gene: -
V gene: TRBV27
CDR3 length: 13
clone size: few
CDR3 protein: CASSLSDGYGYTF
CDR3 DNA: TGTGCCAGCAGTTTATCGGACGGCTATGGCTACACCTTC

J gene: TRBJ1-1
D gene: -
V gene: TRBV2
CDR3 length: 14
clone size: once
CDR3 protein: CASRRSYMNTEAFF
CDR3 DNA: TGTGCCAGCAGGAGGTCATACATGAACACTGAAGCTTTCTTT

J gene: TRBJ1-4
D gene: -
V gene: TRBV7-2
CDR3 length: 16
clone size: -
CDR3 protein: CASSLAPDRFGEKLFF
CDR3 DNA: TGTGCCAGCAGCTTAGCGCCGGACAGATTTGGTGAAAAACTGTTTTTT

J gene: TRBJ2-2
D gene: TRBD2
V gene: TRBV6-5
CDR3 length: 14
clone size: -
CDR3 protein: CATKLAGGTGELFF
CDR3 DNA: TGTGCCACAAAACTAGCGGGAGGCACCGGGGAGCTGTTTTTT

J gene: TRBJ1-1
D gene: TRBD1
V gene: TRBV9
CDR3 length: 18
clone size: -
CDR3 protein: CASSPGDSGVGGRTEAFF
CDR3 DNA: TGTGCCAGCAGCCCCGGGGACAGCGGGGTGGGGGGTCGCACTGAAGCTTTCTTT

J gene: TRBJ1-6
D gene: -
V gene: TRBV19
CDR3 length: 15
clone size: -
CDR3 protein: CASKPTTPWFSPLHF
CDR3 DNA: TGTGCCAGTAAACCAACTACCCCTTGGTTTTCACCCCTCCACTTT

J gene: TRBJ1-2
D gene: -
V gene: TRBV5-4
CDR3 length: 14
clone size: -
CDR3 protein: CASSSSTAGYGYTF
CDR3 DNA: TGTGCCAGCAGCTCGTCGACGGCGGGCTATGGCTACACCTTC

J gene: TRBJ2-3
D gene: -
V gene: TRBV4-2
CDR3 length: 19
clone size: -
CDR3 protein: CASSQDPPAQPASTDTQYF
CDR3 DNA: TGTGCCAGCAGCCAAGATCCCCCCGCCCAGCCTGCTAGCACAGATACGCAGTATTTT

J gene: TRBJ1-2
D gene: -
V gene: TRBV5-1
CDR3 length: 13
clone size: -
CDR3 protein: CASSLEDSGGYTF
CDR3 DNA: TGCGCCAGCAGCCTGGAGGACTCGGGGGGCTACACCTTC

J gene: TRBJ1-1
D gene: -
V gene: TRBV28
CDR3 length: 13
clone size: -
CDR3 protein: CASRGAWDTEAFF
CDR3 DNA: TGTGCCAGCAGGGGGGCGTGGGACACTGAAGCTTTCTTT

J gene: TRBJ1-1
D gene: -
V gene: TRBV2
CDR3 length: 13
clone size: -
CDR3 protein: CASRPDPYTEAFF
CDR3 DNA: TGTGCCAGCAGGCCCGACCCCTACACTGAAGCTTTCTTT

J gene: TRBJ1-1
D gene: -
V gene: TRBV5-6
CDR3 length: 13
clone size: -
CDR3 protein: CASSLYQNTEAFF
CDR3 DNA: TGTGCCAGCAGCTTGTATCAGAACACTGAAGCTTTCTTT

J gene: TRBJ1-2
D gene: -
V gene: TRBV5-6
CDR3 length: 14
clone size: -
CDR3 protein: CASSSWDLVHGYTF
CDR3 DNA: TGTGCCAGCAGCTCTTGGGACCTCGTGCACGGCTACACCTTC

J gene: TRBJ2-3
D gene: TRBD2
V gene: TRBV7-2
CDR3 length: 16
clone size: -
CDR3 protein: CASSSGGGLRTDTQYF
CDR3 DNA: TGTGCCAGCAGCTCGGGGGGTGGACTCCGCACAGATACGCAGTATTTT

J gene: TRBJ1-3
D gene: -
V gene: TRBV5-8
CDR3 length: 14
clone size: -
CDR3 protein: CASARAHSGNTIYF
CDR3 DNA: TGTGCCTCAGCCCGAGCTCACTCTGGAAACACCATATATTTT

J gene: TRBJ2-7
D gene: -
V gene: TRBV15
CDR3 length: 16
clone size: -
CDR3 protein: CATSRVAVTRSYEQYF
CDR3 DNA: TGTGCCACCAGCAGAGTGGCGGTGACGCGATCCTACGAGCAGTACTTC

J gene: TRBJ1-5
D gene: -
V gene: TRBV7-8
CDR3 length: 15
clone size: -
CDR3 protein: CASSVYWASNQPQHF
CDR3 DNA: TGTGCCAGCAGCGTATACTGGGCAAGCAATCAGCCCCAGCATTTT

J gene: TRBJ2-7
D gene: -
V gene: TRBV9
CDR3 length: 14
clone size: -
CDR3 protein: CASSVALDPYEQYF
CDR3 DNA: TGTGCCAGCAGCGTAGCTCTGGACCCATACGAGCAGTACTTC

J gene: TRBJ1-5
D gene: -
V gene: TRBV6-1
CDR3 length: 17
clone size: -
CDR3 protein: CASSELWGPVDNQPQHF
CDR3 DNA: TGTGCCAGCAGTGAACTGTGGGGGCCGGTGGACAATCAGCCCCAGCATTTT

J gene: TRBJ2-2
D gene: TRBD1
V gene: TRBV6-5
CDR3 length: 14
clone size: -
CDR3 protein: CASRGQRNTGELFF
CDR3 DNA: TGTGCCAGCAGGGGACAGAGAAACACCGGGGAGCTGTTTTTT